By sample fraction, the clone carrying this TCR beta chain is medium-sized. Its specificity is unknown. These data belong to a study of cytomegalovirus exposure and HLA in healthy donors. PCR amplification relied on 60 Vbeta primers (plus 13 Jbeta primers). The repertoire was sequenced with immunoSEQ multiplex PCR; TCRdb's copy has only in-frame clones and lacks some. The table lists 120,000 to 150,000 clones, 60% to 80% of them singletons. Study-wide results and caveats: Prediction of most subjects' HLA-A and HLA-B alleles by TCR beta sequences was reportedly accurate. Clonal expansion, a later analysis showed, was greater in HLA-associated TCR beta chains than in equally common others. TCR beta V- and J-gene trimming was later associated with a missense DCLRE1C variant. Among TCR sequences, most were rare, though some public TCRs appeared in many donors.

Specimen: PBMCs. This TCR came from a woman in her 30s in good health and CMV-seronegative.

The CDR3 DNA sequence: TGTGCCAGCAGCTTTCCCTACGGACTAGCGGGACTCTACGAGCAGTACTTC. The encoded protein is CASSFPYGLAGLYEQYF. The J gene is TRBJ2-7, the V gene TRBV11-2, with 12 bases aligning to TRBD2. The germline V gene encodes CDR1 SGHAT and CDR2 FQNNGV. The CDR3 contains 17 residues. With 3 bases clipped from V and 3 bases from J, the junction kept 9 bases outside the gene matches.